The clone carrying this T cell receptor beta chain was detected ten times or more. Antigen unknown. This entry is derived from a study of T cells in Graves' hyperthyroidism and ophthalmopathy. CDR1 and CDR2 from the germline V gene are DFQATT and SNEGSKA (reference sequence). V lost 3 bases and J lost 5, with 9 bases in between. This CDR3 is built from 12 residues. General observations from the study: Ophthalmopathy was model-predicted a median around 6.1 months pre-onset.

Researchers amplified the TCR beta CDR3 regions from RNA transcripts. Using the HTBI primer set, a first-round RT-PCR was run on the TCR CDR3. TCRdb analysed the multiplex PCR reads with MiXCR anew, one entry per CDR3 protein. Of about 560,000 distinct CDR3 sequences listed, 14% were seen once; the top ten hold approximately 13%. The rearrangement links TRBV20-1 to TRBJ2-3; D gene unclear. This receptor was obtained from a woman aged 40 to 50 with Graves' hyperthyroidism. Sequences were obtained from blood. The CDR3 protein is CSASEIGDTQYF. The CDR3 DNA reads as TGCAGTGCTAGTGAGATAGGAGATACGCAGTATTTT.